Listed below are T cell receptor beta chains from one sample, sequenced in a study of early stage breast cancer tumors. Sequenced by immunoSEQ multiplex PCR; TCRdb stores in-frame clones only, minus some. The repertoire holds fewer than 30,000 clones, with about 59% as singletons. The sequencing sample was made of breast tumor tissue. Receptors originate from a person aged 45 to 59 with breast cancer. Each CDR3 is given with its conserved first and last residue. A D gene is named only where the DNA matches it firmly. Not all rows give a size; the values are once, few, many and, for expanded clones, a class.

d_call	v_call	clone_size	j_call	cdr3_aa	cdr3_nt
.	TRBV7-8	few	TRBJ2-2	CASSLGGTIGTGELFF	TGTGCCAGCAGCTTAGGAGGCACCATCGGGACCGGGGAGCTGTTTTTT
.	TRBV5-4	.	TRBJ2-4	CASSLGDSLAKNIQYF	TGTGCCAGCAGCTTGGGGGACTCCTTAGCCAAAAACATTCAGTACTTC
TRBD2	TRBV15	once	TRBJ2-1	CATSRRAGGPYNEQFF	TGTGCCACCAGCAGAAGAGCGGGAGGTCCCTACAATGAGCAGTTCTTC
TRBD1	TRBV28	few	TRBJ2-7	CASRRQGRGSYEQYF	TGTGCCAGCAGAAGACAGGGTAGAGGGTCTTACGAGCAGTACTTC
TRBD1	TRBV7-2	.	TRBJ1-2	CASSLVPGTGDDGYTF	TGTGCCAGCAGCTTAGTTCCGGGGACAGGGGATGATGGCTACACCTTC
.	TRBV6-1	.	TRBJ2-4	CASSGVELAKNIQYF	TGTGCCAGCAGCGGAGTGGAACTAGCCAAAAACATTCAGTACTTC
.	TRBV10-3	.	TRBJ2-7	CAISERAQGYEQYF	TGTGCCATCAGTGAAAGGGCGCAGGGCTACGAGCAGTACTTC
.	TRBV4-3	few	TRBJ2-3	CASSQDRGGADTQYF	TGCGCCAGCAGCCAAGACAGGGGGGGGGCAGATACGCAGTATTTT
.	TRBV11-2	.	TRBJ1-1	CASSLADSMNTEAFF	TGTGCCAGCAGCTTAGCTGACAGTATGAACACTGAAGCTTTCTTT
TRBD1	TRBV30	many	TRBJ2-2	CAWTYRDRVTGELFF	TGTGCCTGGACATACCGGGACAGGGTGACCGGGGAGCTGTTTTTT
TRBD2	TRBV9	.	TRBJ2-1	CASSPRLAGGHEQFF	TGTGCCAGCAGCCCCCGACTAGCGGGAGGCCATGAGCAGTTCTTC
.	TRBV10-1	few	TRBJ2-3	CASSNTGTSTDTQYF	TGCGCCAGCAGTAACACCGGGACTAGCACAGATACGCAGTATTTT
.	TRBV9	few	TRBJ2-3	CASSFRDLGTDTQYF	TGTGCCAGCAGCTTCCGGGACTTAGGGACAGATACGCAGTATTTT
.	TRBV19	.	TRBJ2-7	CASSRASFSYEQYF	TGTGCCAGTTCTCGGGCTAGCTTTTCCTACGAGCAGTACTTC
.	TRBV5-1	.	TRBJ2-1	CASSLGRAAYNEQFF	TGCGCCAGCAGCTTAGGACGGGCCGCATACAATGAGCAGTTCTTC
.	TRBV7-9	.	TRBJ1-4	CASSLTTEGGLFF	TGTGCCAGCAGCCTCACGACGGAGGGGGGACTGTTTTTT
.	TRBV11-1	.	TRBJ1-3	CASSGTKGNTIYF	TGTGCCAGCAGTGGGACAAAAGGAAACACCATATATTTT
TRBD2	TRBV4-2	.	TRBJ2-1	CASSQGGISGGYNEQFF	TGTGCCAGCAGCCAAGGGGGAATTAGCGGGGGTTACAATGAGCAGTTCTTC
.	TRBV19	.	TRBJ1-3	CASRTLRSELGGNTIYF	TGTGCCAGCCGGACACTGAGGTCCGAGTTGGGTGGAAACACCATATATTTT
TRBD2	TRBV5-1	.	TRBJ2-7	CASSPGLAGGPQSEQYF	TGCGCCAGCAGCCCCGGATTAGCGGGAGGGCCTCAGTCGGAGCAGTACTTC
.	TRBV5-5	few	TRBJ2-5	CASSFDSEETQYF	TGTGCCAGCAGCTTCGACAGTGAAGAGACCCAGTACTTC
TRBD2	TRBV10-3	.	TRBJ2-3	CADNTSGLSTDTQYF	TGTGCCGACAACACTAGCGGACTCAGCACAGATACGCAGTATTTT
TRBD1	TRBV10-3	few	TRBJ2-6	CAINSGQGAYSGANVLTF	TGTGCCATCAACTCAGGACAGGGGGCATACTCTGGGGCCAACGTCCTGACTTTC
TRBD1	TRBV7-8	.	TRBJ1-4	CASSSQGATNEKLFF	TGTGCCAGCAGTTCCCAGGGGGCAACTAATGAAAAACTGTTTTTT
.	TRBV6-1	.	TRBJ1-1	CASSEASAGTEAFF	TGTGCCAGCAGTGAAGCATCGGCCGGCACTGAAGCTTTCTTT
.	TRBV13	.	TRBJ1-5	CASSRRNQPQHF	TGTGCCAGCAGCCGGAGAAATCAGCCCCAGCATTTT
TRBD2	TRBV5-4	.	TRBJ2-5	CASSGSLGAGGTGETQYF	TGTGCCAGCAGCGGGAGTTTAGGGGCGGGAGGCACGGGCGAGACCCAGTACTTC
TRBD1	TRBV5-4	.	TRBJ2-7	CASSRRGRGYEQYF	TGTGCCAGCAGCCGCAGGGGGCGCGGGTACGAGCAGTACTTC
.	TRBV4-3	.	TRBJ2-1	CASSQVTGVVSYNEQFF	TGCGCCAGCAGCCAAGTGACGGGAGTGGTGTCCTACAATGAGCAGTTCTTC
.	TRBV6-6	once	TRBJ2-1	CASSLGRFGEQFF	TGTGCCAGCAGCCTGGGTCGATTTGGTGAGCAGTTCTTC
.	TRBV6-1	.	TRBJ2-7	CASRDLYYEQYF	TGTGCCAGCAGGGACCTATACTACGAGCAGTACTTC
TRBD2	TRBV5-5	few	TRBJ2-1	CASSLIMTGGNNEQFF	TGTGCCAGCAGCTTGATAATGACGGGGGGAAACAATGAGCAGTTCTTC
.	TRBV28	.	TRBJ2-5	CASSLRLGGGQETQYF	TGTGCCAGCAGTTTACGGCTTGGAGGGGGCCAAGAGACCCAGTACTTC
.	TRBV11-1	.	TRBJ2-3	CASSLGSVTDTQYF	TGTGCCAGCAGCTTGGGTAGTGTCACAGATACGCAGTATTTT
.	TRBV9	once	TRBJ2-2	CASSVGRNTGELFF	TGTGCCAGCAGCGTAGGCAGGAACACCGGGGAGCTGTTTTTT
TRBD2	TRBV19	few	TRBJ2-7	CASSISRLANEQYF	TGTGCCAGTAGTATATCGAGACTAGCGAACGAGCAGTACTTC
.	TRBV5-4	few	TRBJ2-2	CASSSVGQNGELFF	TGTGCCAGCAGCTCAGTAGGACAGAACGGGGAGCTGTTTTTT
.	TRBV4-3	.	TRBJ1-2	CASSQGGAGGYTF	TGCGCCAGCAGCCAGGGAGGGGCTGGTGGCTACACCTTC
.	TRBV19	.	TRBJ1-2	CASSIFRSNYGYTF	TGTGCCAGTAGTATCTTTCGCAGCAACTATGGCTACACCTTC
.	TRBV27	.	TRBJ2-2	CASTGLNSGELFF	TGTGCCAGCACAGGACTAAACTCCGGGGAGCTGTTTTTT
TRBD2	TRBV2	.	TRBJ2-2	CASRESGRDTGELFF	TGTGCCAGCAGGGAGAGCGGGAGGGACACCGGGGAGCTGTTTTTT
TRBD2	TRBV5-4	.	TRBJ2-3	CASSLSSGSTDTQYF	TGTGCCAGCAGCCTTTCTAGCGGTAGCACAGATACGCAGTATTTT
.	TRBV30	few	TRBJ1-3	CAWRRGGAGNTIYF	TGTGCCTGGAGGAGGGGGGGCGCGGGAAACACCATATATTTT
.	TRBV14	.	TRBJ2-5	CASSPQSLPGETQYF	TGTGCCAGCAGCCCTCAATCCTTACCGGGGGAGACCCAGTACTTC
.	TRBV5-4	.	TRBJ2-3	CASSLGSWADTQYF	TGTGCCAGCAGCTTGGGGAGTTGGGCAGATACGCAGTATTTT
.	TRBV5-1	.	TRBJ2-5	CASRPTVSVQETQYF	TGCGCCAGCAGACCCACAGTGAGTGTCCAAGAGACCCAGTACTTC
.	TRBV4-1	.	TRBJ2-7	CASSQSTYPGAYEQYF	TGCGCCAGCAGCCAATCGACGTATCCTGGGGCCTACGAGCAGTACTTC
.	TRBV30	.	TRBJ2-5	CAWSRQQETQYF	TGTGCCTGGAGTCGACAGCAAGAGACCCAGTACTTC